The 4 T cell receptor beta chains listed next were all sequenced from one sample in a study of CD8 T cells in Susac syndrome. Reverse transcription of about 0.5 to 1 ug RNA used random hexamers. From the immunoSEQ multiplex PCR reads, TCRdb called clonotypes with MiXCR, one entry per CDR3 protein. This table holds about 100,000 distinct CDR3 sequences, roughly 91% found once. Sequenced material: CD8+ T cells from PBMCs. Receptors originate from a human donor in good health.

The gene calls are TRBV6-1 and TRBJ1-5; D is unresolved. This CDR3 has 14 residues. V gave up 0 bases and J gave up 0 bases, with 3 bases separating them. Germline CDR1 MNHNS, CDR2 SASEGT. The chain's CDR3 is CASSEAYSNQPQHF. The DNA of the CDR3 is TGTGCCAGCAGTGAAGCCTATAGCAATCAGCCCCAGCATTTT.

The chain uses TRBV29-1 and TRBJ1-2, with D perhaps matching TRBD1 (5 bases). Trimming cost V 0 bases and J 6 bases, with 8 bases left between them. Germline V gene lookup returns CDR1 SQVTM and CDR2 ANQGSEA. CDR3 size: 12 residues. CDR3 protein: CSVEDRDDGYTF. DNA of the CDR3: TGCAGCGTTGAAGACAGGGACGATGGCTACACCTTC.

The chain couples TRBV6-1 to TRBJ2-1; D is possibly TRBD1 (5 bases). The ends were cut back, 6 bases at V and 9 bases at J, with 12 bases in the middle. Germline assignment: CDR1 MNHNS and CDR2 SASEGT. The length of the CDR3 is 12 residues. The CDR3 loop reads CASSQFGAEQFF. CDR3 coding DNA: TGTGCCAGCAGCCAATTTGGGGCTGAGCAGTTCTTC.

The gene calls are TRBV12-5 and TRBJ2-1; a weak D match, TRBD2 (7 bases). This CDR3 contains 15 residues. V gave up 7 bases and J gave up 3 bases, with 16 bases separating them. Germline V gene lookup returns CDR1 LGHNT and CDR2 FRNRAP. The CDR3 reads CASAPGGGGYNEQFF. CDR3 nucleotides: TGTGCTAGTGCCCCGGGGGGCGGGGGCTACAATGAGCAGTTCTTC.